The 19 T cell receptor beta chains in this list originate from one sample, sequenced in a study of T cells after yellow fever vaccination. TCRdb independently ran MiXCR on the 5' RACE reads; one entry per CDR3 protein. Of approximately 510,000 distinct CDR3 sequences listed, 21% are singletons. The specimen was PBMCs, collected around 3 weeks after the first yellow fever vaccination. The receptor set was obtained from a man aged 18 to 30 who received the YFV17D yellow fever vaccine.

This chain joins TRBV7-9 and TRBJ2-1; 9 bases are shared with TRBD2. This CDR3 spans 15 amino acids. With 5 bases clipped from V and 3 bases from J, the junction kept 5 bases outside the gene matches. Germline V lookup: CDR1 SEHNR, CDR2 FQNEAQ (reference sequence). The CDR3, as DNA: TGTGCCAGCAGCCGACTAGCGGTCGGCTACAATGAGCAGTTCTTC. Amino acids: CASSRLAVGYNEQFF.

Here the CDR3 DNA reads TGTGCCAGCAGTATGGCTAGCGGGGGGGCAGATACGCAGTATTTT. Translation: CASSMASGGADTQYF. The gene calls are TRBV27 and TRBJ2-3; 12 bases are shared with TRBD2. The CDR3 runs 15 residues. Per the germline V gene, CDR1 is MNHEY and CDR2 is SMNVEV (reference sequence). With 5 bases clipped from V and 4 bases from J, the junction kept 4 bases outside the gene matches.

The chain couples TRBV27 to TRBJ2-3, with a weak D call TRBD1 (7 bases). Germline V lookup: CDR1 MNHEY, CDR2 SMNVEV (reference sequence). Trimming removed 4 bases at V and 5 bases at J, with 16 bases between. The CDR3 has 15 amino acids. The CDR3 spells CASSSHHQGGDTQYF. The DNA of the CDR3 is TGTGCCAGCAGTTCTCATCACCAGGGGGGAGATACGCAGTATTTT.

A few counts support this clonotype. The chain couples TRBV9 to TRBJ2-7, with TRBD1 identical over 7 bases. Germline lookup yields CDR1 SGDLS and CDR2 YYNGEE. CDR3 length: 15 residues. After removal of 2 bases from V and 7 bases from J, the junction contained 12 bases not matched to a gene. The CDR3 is CASSVGRAGGGEQYF. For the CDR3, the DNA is TGTGCCAGCAGCGTTGGTAGGGCAGGGGGTGGAGAGCAGTACTTC.

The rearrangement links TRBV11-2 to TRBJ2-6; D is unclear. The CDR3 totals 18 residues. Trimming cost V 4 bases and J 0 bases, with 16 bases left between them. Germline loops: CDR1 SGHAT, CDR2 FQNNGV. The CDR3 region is CASSSSAWFSSGANVLTF. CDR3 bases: TGTGCCAGCAGCTCCTCCGCCTGGTTTAGCTCTGGGGCCAACGTCCTGACTTTC.

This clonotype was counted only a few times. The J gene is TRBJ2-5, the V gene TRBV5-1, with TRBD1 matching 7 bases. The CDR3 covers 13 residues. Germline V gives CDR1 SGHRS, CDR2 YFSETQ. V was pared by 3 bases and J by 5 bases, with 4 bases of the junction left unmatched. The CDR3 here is CASSSTGKETQYF. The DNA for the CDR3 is TGCGCCAGCAGCTCGACAGGGAAGGAGACCCAGTACTTC.

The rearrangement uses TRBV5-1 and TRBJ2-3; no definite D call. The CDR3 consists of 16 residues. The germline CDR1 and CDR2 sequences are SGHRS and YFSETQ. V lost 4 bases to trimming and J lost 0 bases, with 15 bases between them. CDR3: CASSRAAASSTDTQYF. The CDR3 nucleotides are TGCGCCAGCAGCCGGGCGGCGGCTTCTAGCACAGATACGCAGTATTTT.

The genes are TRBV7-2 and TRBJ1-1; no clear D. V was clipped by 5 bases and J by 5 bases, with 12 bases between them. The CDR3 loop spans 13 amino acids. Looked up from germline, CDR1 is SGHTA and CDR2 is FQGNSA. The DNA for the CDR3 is TGTGCCAGCAGCGATTACCGTAGAACTGAAGCTTTCTTT. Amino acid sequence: CASSDYRRTEAFF.

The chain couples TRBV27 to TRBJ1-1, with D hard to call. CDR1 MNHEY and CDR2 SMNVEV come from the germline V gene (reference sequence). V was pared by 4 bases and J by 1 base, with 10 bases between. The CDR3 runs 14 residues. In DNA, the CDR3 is TGTGCCAGCAGTTCCCCAACAAAGAACACTGAAGCTTTCTTT. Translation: CASSSPTKNTEAFF.

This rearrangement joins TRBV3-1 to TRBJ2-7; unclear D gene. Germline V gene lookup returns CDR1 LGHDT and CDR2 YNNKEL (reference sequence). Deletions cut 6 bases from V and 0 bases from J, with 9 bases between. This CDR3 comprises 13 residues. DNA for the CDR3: TGTGCCAGCAGACAGAAGGGCTCCTACGAGCAGTACTTC. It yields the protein CASRQKGSYEQYF.

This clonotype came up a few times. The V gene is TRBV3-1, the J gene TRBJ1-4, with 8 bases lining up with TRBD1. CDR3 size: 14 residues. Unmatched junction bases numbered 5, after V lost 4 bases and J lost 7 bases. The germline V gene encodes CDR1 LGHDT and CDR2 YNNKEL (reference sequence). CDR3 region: CASSPGTGTEKLFF. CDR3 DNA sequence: TGTGCCAGCAGCCCCGGGACAGGAACTGAAAAACTGTTTTTT.

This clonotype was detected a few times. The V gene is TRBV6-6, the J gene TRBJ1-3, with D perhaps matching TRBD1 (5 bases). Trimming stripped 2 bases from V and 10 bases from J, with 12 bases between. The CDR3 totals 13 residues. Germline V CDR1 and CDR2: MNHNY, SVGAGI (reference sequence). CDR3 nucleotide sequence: TGTGCCAGCAGTTACGAGGCAGGGCTTACCATATATTTT. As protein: CASSYEAGLTIYF.

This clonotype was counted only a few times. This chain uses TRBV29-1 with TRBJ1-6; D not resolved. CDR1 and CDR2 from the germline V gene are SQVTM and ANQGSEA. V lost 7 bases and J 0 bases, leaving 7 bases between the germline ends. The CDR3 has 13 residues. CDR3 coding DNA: TGCAGCGCCCAAAGCTCCTATAATTCACCCCTCCACTTT. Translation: CSAQSSYNSPLHF.

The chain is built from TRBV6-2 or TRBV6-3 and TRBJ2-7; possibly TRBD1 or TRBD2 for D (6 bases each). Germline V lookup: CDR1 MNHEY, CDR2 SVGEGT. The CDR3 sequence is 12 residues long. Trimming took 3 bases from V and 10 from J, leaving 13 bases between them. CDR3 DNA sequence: TGTGCCAGCAGTTATGGTGGAGGGGGTCAGTACTTC. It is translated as CASSYGGGGQYF.

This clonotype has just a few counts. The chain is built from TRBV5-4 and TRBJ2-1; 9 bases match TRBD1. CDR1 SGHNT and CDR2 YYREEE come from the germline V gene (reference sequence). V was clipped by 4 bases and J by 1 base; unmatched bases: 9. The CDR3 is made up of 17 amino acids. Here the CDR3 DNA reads TGTGCCAGCAGCCACGTGGCGGGGACAGGGTCCTACAATGAGCAGTTCTTC. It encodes CASSHVAGTGSYNEQFF. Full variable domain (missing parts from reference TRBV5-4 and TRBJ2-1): ETGVTQSPTHLIKTRGQQVTLRCSSQSGHNTVSWYQQALGQGPQFIFQYYREEENGRGNFPPRFSGLQFPNYSSELNVNALELDDSALYLCASSHVAGTGSYNEQFFGPGTRLTVL.

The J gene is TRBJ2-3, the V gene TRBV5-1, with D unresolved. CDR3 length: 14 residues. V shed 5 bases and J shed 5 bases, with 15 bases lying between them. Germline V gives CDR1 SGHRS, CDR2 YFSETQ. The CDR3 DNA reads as TGCGCCAGCAGTAACAGTCGGGCAGGAGATACGCAGTATTTT. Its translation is CASSNSRAGDTQYF.

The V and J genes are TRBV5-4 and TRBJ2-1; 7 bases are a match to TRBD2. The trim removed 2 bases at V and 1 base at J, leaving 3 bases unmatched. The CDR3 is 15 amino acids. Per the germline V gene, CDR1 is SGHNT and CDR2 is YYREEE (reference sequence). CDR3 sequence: CASSFGGGSYNEQFF. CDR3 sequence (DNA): TGTGCCAGCAGCTTCGGCGGGGGATCCTACAATGAGCAGTTCTTC. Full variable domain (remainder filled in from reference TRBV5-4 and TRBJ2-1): ETGVTQSPTHLIKTRGQQVTLRCSSQSGHNTVSWYQQALGQGPQFIFQYYREEENGRGNFPPRFSGLQFPNYSSELNVNALELDDSALYLCASSFGGGSYNEQFFGPGTRLTVL.

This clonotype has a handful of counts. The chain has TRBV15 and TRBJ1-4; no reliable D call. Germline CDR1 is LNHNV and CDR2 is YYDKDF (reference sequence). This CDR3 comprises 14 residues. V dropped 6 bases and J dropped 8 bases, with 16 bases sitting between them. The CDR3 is CATSTADRLEKLFF. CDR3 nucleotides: TGTGCCACCAGTACGGCGGACCGCCTCGAAAAACTGTTTTTT.

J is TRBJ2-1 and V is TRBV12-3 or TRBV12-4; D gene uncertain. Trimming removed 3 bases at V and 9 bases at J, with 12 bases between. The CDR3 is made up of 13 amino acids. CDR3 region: CASSFEGLGEQFF. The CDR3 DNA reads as TGTGCCAGCAGTTTTGAAGGGTTGGGTGAGCAGTTCTTC.